A single sample gave rise to the 18 T cell receptor beta chains below, sequenced in a study of blood T cell repertoires in COVID-19. Profiling relied on immunoSEQ multiplex PCR, and the TCRdb table lists in-frame clones only, not all of them. The table includes about 38,000 clones, about 82% detected once. The sequenced sample consisted of peripheral blood. These receptors were collected from a man aged 50 to 60 with active COVID-19.

The rearrangement uses TRBV6-5 and TRBJ1-1; TRBD1 aligns across 7 bases. V was pared by 7 bases and J by 2 bases, with 7 bases of the junction left unmatched. The CDR3 is 14 residues long. Germline CDR1 is MNHEY and CDR2 is SVGAGI. The CDR3, as DNA: TGTGCCAGCAAACTAAGGGGGCTCAACACTGAAGCTTTCTTT. Translated: CASKLRGLNTEAFF.

CDR3 residues: CASSLVRGPEQYF. CDR3 in DNA: TGTGCCAGCAGCTTGGTGCGGGGGCCCGAGCAGTACTTC. The chain is built from TRBV5-6 and TRBJ2-7, with TRBD2 as a possible D gene (7 bases). From germline, CDR1 is SGHDT and CDR2 YYEEEE. V lost 0 bases and J 6 bases, leaving 10 bases between the germline ends. The CDR3 runs to 13 residues.

The chain couples TRBV10-3 to TRBJ2-1; perhaps TRBD2 as D (7 bases). V lost 8 bases and J lost 12, with 14 bases in between. This CDR3 region has 11 residues. Germline CDR1 reads ENHRY; CDR2 reads SYGVKD. This CDR3 reads CAIGTGRGQFF. As DNA, the CDR3 is TGTGCCATCGGTACAGGGAGGGGGCAGTTCTTC.

V usage is TRBV3-1 (or the pseudogene TRBV3-2) and J usage is TRBJ2-3, with TRBD2 matching 8 bases. The J segment lost 0 bases and the V segment lost 0 bases, leaving 11 bases of the junction unmatched. The CDR3 covers 19 residues. Looked up from germline, CDR1 is LGHDT and CDR2 is YNNKEL (reference sequence). The CDR3 is CASSQEPPRAGGSTDTQYF. Written as DNA, the CDR3 is TGTGCCAGCAGCCAAGAGCCACCCCGGGCGGGGGGCAGCACAGATACGCAGTATTTT.

The chain has TRBV3-1 (or the pseudogene TRBV3-2) and TRBJ1-1, with D possibly matching TRBD1 (5 bases). The V and J ends lost 0 bases and 1 base respectively, with 9 bases between them. Per the germline V gene, CDR1 is LGHDT and CDR2 is YNNKEL (reference sequence). This CDR3 is built from 15 residues. The CDR3: CASSQEGQGNTEAFF. For the CDR3, the DNA is TGTGCCAGCAGCCAAGAAGGGCAGGGGAACACTGAAGCTTTCTTT.

The chain is built from TRBV3-1 (or the pseudogene TRBV3-2) and TRBJ2-3, with 11 bases identical to TRBD2. The CDR3 loop spans 17 amino acids. Per germline, CDR1 LGHDT and CDR2 YNNKEL (reference sequence). J was trimmed by 0 bases and V by 5 bases; bases with no gene match: 7. CDR3 DNA: TGTGCCAGCAGCGCAACTAGCGGGGGCCCTAGCACAGATACGCAGTATTTT. Its translation: CASSATSGGPSTDTQYF.

The rearrangement uses TRBV14 and TRBJ2-3, with 8 bases identical to TRBD2. Germline V gene sequence: CDR1 SGHDN, CDR2 FVKESK. With 4 bases clipped from V and 2 bases from J, the junction kept 8 bases outside the gene matches. CDR3 length: 16 residues. The CDR3 coding sequence is TGTGCCAGCAGCCTAGGTAGCGGGGCAAACACAGATACGCAGTATTTT. Translating it yields CASSLGSGANTDTQYF.

V gene TRBV7-2 combines with J gene TRBJ1-2; D remains ambiguous. The CDR3 is 13 amino acids. The V end was cut by 5 bases, the J end by 5 bases, with 12 bases between. Per germline, CDR1 SGHTA and CDR2 FQGNSA. This CDR3 reads CASSQLTEYGYTF. The CDR3 DNA reads as TGTGCCAGCAGCCAATTAACAGAATATGGCTACACCTTC.

V is TRBV9 and J is TRBJ2-1; 10 bases are a match to TRBD2. Germline CDR1 SGDLS, CDR2 YYNGEE. This CDR3 spans 15 amino acids. V trimming: 1 base; J trimming: 6 bases; junction bases outside the gene matches: 4. The CDR3 sequence is CASSVSGGAVNEQFF. The CDR3 nucleotides are TGTGCCAGCAGCGTAAGCGGGGGGGCCGTCAATGAGCAGTTCTTC.

This chain uses TRBV27 with TRBJ2-7, with 8 bases that match TRBD1. The CDR3 length is 15 residues. Germline V gives CDR1 MNHEY, CDR2 SMNVEV (reference sequence). The ends lost 5 bases at V and 2 bases at J; junction bases unmatched: 8. CDR3 nucleotides: TGTGCCAGCAGTCCCGCCGGGACAGGTACCTACGAGCAGTACTTC. Its protein is CASSPAGTGTYEQYF.

CDR3 in amino acids: CASRPLGGGKYNEQFF. The CDR3 DNA reads TGTGCCAGCAGACCTCTAGGGGGGGGAAAGTACAATGAGCAGTTCTTC. The chain joins TRBV6-6 to TRBJ2-1; D perhaps matches TRBD2 (7 bases). CDR1 and CDR2 (germline): MNHNY, SVGAGI (reference sequence). CDR3 size: 16 residues. Trimming left V 6 bases short and J 4 bases short, with 19 bases between.

The chain is built from TRBV5-6 and TRBJ1-6, with TRBD1 as a possible D gene (6 bases). The CDR3 is 17 residues long. Trimming pared 4 bases from V and 9 bases from J, leaving 23 bases between. CDR1 and CDR2 from the germline V gene are SGHDT and YYEEEE. The CDR3 DNA is TGTGCCAGCAGCGGGCGCAGGGGCCTGCTTCGGCCTTCACCCCTCCACTTT. This translates into CASSGRRGLLRPSPLHF.

V is TRBV6-4 and J is TRBJ2-1, with D maybe TRBD1 (5 bases). This CDR3 contains 15 residues. Germline-derived CDR1 and CDR2 are MRHNA and SNTAGT. Trimming cost V 0 bases and J 8 bases, with 14 bases left between them. The CDR3 DNA reads as TGTGCCAGCAGTGACTCTGGGCAGGGTAGAGATGAGCAGTTCTTC. It yields the protein CASSDSGQGRDEQFF.

By proportion, this clone is medium-sized. This chain links TRBV2 with TRBJ2-1, with TRBD2 as a possible D gene (5 bases). The CDR3 extends over 14 amino acids. V gave up 4 bases and J gave up 7 bases, with 14 bases separating them. Germline CDR1 SNHLY, CDR2 FYNNEI. The CDR3 DNA is TGTGCCAGCAGTGGGCTCTCTAGCAGGAATGAGCAGTTCTTC. The encoded protein is CASSGLSSRNEQFF.

The gene calls are TRBV27 and TRBJ2-7, with D tentatively TRBD2 (5 bases). CDR1 and CDR2 from the germline V gene are MNHEY and SMNVEV (reference sequence). CDR3 size: 14 residues. The ends were cut back, 8 bases at V and 6 bases at J, with 20 bases in the middle. The CDR3 is CASLLSEGSGEQYF. CDR3 in DNA: TGTGCCAGCCTACTTTCCGAGGGCTCCGGCGAGCAGTACTTC.

As DNA, the CDR3 is TGTGCCAGCGGAGTAGCGGGGGGGCCGTCGGAGACCCAGTACTTC. The encoded protein is CASGVAGGPSETQYF. The chain employs TRBV7-2 and TRBJ2-5, with 11 bases matching TRBD2. Unmatched junction bases numbered 10, after V lost 8 bases and J lost 5 bases. In germline, CDR1 is SGHTA, CDR2 FQGNSA. This CDR3 is built from 15 residues.

The gene calls are TRBV5-1 and TRBJ2-5; 10 bases match TRBD1. V lost 0 bases, J lost 5 bases, and 7 bases stayed unmatched. The V gene's germline CDR1 is SGHRS and CDR2 YFSETQ. This CDR3 is 16 amino acids long. In DNA form, the CDR3 reads TGCGCCAGCAGCTTGGCCGCGACAGGGGGCAGGGAGACCCAGTACTTC. This codes for CASSLAATGGRETQYF.

This clone was counted a few times. This chain joins TRBV11-3 and TRBJ1-5; 9 bases line up with TRBD1. CDR1 and CDR2 (germline): SGHNT, YENEEA. The CDR3 is 14 residues long. The J segment lost 6 bases and the V segment lost 5 bases, leaving 5 bases of the junction unmatched. CDR3 nucleotide sequence: TGTGCCAGCAGCAGGACAGGGGAAGGTCAGCCCCAGCATTTT. Amino acids: CASSRTGEGQPQHF.